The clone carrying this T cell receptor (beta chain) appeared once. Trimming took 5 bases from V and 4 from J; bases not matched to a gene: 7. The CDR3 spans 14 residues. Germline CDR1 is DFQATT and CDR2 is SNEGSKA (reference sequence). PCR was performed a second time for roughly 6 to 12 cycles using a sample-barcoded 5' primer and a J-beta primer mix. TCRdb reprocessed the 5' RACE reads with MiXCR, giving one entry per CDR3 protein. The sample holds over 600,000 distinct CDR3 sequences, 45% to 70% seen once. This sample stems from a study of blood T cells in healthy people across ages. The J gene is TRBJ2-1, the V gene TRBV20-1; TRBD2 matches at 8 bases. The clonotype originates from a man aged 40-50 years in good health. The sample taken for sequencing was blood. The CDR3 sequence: CSAPIAGNYNEQFF. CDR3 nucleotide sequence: TGCAGTGCTCCGATAGCGGGAAATTACAATGAGCAGTTCTTC.